This T cell receptor (beta chain) was documented in a study of blood T cell repertoires in COVID-19. Across the whole study: T cells, B-cell-depleted T cells, or PBMCs supplied cDNA or gDNA.

Residents of about two dozen US areas, aged roughly 18 to 95 years, made up the participants. Cohorts were assigned according to the clinical history that participants reported. Authors' data handling: Amplification with reference gene primers provided the estimates of nucleated cell counts. Repertoires were generated with immunoSEQ multiplex PCR, while TCRdb's copy carries only in-frame clones and drops some. The V and J calls and clone size come from that table; D and trimming were worked out from the DNA. The sample comprises some 260,000 clones, around 80% of which are singletons, and roughly 4% rests with the top ten. The CDR3 covers 11 residues. With 5 bases removed from V and 8 bases from J, the gap between germline ends came to 10 bases. The germline V gene has CDR1 SGHNT and CDR2 YYREEE (reference sequence).

This chain joins TRBV5-4 and TRBJ1-2, with D possibly being TRBD1 (6 bases). This clonotype was sampled from a man aged 30-40 years with acute COVID-19. Sequencing input: PBMCs or T cells enriched from blood (not recorded which). This CDR3 is CASRQGRGYTF. CDR3 DNA: TGTGCCAGCAGACAGGGTCGGGGCTACACCTTC. Complete variable domain (other parts from reference TRBV5-4 and TRBJ1-2): ETGVTQSPTHLIKTRGQQVTLRCSSQSGHNTVSWYQQALGQGPQFIFQYYREEENGRGNFPPRFSGLQFPNYSSELNVNALELDDSALYLCASRQGRGYTFGSGTRLTVV.